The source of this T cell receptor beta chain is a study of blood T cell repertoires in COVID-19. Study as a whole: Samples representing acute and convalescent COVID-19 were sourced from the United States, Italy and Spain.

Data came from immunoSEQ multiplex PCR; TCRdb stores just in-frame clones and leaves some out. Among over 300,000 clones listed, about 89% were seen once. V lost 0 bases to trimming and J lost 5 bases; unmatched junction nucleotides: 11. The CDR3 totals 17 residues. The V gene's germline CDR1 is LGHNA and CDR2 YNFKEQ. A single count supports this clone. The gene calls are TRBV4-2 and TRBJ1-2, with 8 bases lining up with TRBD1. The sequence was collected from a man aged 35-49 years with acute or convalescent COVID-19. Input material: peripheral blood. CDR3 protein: CASSQDRSGGSLYGYTF. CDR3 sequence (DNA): TGTGCCAGCAGCCAAGATCGGTCAGGGGGCAGTCTTTATGGCTACACCTTC.